This is a list of T cell receptor beta chains from one sample in a study of CD8+ T cells in alopecia areata. Clones were read by immunoSEQ multiplex PCR, and TCRdb kept only the in-frame ones, dropping some. This sample has 80,000 to 100,000 clones, with roughly 40% found just once. The starting material was CD8+ T cells sorted from blood, obtained at week 24, from a patient treated with tofacitinib. The receptors shown here come from a human donor with alopecia areata. Both conserved end residues are part of each CDR3. The D gene is left open where the match is weak. For some rows the clone size is stated as once, few or many, or as a class when expanded; others skip it.

d_call	v_call	j_call	clone_size	cdr3_length	cdr3_aa	cdr3_nt
-	TRBV9	TRBJ2-6	few	16	CASSVEDSSGANVLTF	TGTGCCAGCAGCGTAGAGGACAGCTCTGGGGCCAACGTCCTGACTTTC
-	TRBV29-1	TRBJ2-5	few	14	CSVEGTLAQETQYF	TGCAGCGTTGAGGGGACCCTCGCGCAAGAGACCCAGTACTTC
TRBD2	TRBV11-2	TRBJ2-7	-	19	CASSITGSGRDFSPYEQYF	TGTGCCAGCAGTATAACGGGTAGCGGGAGGGACTTTTCCCCCTACGAGCAGTACTTC
TRBD2	TRBV29-1	TRBJ2-1	-	15	CSVEGLAGGYGEQFF	TGCAGCGTTGAAGGACTAGCGGGAGGGTACGGTGAGCAGTTCTTC
-	TRBV23-1	TRBJ1-5	-	17	CASSQSRTLGRNQPQHF	TGCGCCAGCAGTCAATCGCGGACTCTCGGGCGCAATCAGCCCCAGCATTTT
-	TRBV2	TRBJ2-7	few	13	CASSETLSYEQYF	TGTGCCAGCAGTGAAACTCTCTCCTACGAGCAGTACTTC
TRBD1	TRBV6-4	TRBJ2-2	few	17	CASSDSLTGGNTGELFF	TGTGCCAGCAGTGACTCGCTGACAGGGGGGAACACCGGGGAGCTGTTTTTT
-	TRBV6-1	TRBJ2-7	-	14	CASSPYRARYEQYF	TGTGCCAGCAGTCCCTACAGGGCCCGCTACGAGCAGTACTTC
TRBD2	TRBV12-5	TRBJ2-1	few	15	CASAPTSGAYNEQFF	TGTGCTAGTGCCCCCACTAGCGGGGCTTACAATGAGCAGTTCTTC
-	TRBV4-1	TRBJ2-5	-	14	CASSQDSTQETQYF	TGCGCCAGCAGCCAAGATTCTACCCAAGAGACCCAGTACTTC
-	TRBV11-2	TRBJ2-7	-	14	CASSLEFLAGEQYF	TGTGCCAGCAGCTTAGAATTTTTGGCGGGGGAGCAGTACTTC
-	TRBV29-1	TRBJ1-1	few	12	CSVQQGWAEAFF	TGCAGCGTACAACAGGGTTGGGCTGAAGCTTTCTTT
-	TRBV25-1	TRBJ2-7	once	11	CASSRGYEQYF	TGTGCCAGCAGTCGGGGGTACGAGCAGTACTTC
TRBD2	TRBV6-6	TRBJ2-1	few	12	CASRPAREDLFF	TGTGCCAGCAGGCCCGCGCGGGAGGACCTGTTCTTC
-	TRBV6-6	TRBJ1-2	few	14	CASSYGGTPYGYTF	TGTGCCAGCAGTTACGGGGGGACCCCCTATGGCTACACCTTC
TRBD1	TRBV4-1	TRBJ2-7	-	16	CASSLGPSDRSYEQYF	TGCGCCAGCAGCCTGGGTCCCTCGGACAGGTCCTACGAGCAGTACTTC
TRBD2	TRBV4-1	TRBJ2-5	-	14	CASSQRAGVETQYF	TGCGCCAGCAGCCAACGAGCGGGAGTTGAGACCCAGTACTTC
TRBD1	TRBV7-2	TRBJ2-6	-	19	CASSHARQGSSSGANVLTF	TGTGCCAGCAGCCATGCGAGACAGGGATCTTCCTCTGGGGCCAACGTCCTGACTTTC
-	TRBV7-6	TRBJ2-1	many	15	CASSPRLSGYNEQFF	TGTGCCAGCAGCCCGAGACTTAGCGGCTACAATGAGCAGTTCTTC
-	TRBV5-6	TRBJ2-7	-	14	CASSSGAGSYEQYF	TGTGCCAGCAGCTCGGGGGCGGGGTCCTACGAGCAGTACTTC
TRBD1	TRBV29-1	TRBJ2-3	-	16	CSVEDHRGRGVDTQYF	TGCAGCGTTGAAGATCACAGGGGGCGCGGGGTGGATACGCAGTATTTT
-	TRBV4-2	TRBJ2-6	-	13	CASSLSGANVLTF	TGTGCCAGCAGCCTCTCTGGGGCCAACGTCCTGACTTTC
-	TRBV7-4	TRBJ2-7	-	9	CASGVEQYF	TGTGCCAGCGGGGTCGAGCAGTACTTC
-	TRBV13	TRBJ2-2	-	18	CASSPRGGGAANTGELFF	TGTGCCAGCAGCCCGCGGGGTGGGGGAGCCGCGAACACCGGGGAGCTGTTTTTT
-	TRBV29-1	TRBJ2-4	-	11	CSVTDGNIQYF	TGCAGCGTTACGGACGGGAACATTCAGTACTTC
-	TRBV7-9	TRBJ2-1	few	14	CASSPAAPQNEQFF	TGTGCCAGCAGCCCGGCAGCTCCACAGAATGAGCAGTTCTTC
-	TRBV19	TRBJ1-5	-	15	CASSPGVYSNQPQHF	TGTGCCAGTAGTCCAGGGGTTTATAGCAATCAGCCCCAGCATTTT
-	TRBV28	TRBJ1-1	few	14	CASSFGWRVTEAFF	TGTGCCAGCAGTTTTGGATGGAGGGTCACTGAAGCTTTCTTT
-	TRBV28	TRBJ2-7	-	12	CASSLDGNEQYF	TGTGCCAGCAGTTTAGATGGTAACGAGCAGTACTTC
-	TRBV5-1	TRBJ1-2	-	11	CASSLDGGYTF	TGCGCCAGCAGCCTCGACGGTGGCTACACCTTC
TRBD1	TRBV6-5	TRBJ2-1	-	15	CASGGGTGNYNEQFF	TGTGCCAGCGGCGGAGGGACAGGCAACTACAATGAGCAGTTCTTC
TRBD1	TRBV27	TRBJ1-5	-	15	CASNPTGGGSQPQHF	TGTGCCAGCAACCCCACAGGGGGCGGGAGTCAGCCCCAGCATTTT
-	TRBV19	TRBJ2-1	-	16	CASRPEGISSYNEQFF	TGTGCCAGTAGACCTGAGGGGATCAGCTCCTACAATGAGCAGTTCTTC
-	TRBV2	TRBJ1-5	few	12	CATSLPGQPQHF	TGTGCCACCTCACTCCCGGGTCAGCCCCAGCATTTT
-	TRBV27	TRBJ2-5	-	14	CASRIYRGGETQYF	TGTGCCAGCAGAATATACAGGGGAGGAGAGACCCAGTACTTC
TRBD2	TRBV28	TRBJ2-1	few	16	CASSLPHPSGYNEQFF	TGTGCCAGCAGTTTACCCCACCCTAGCGGGTACAATGAGCAGTTCTTC
-	TRBV30	TRBJ2-2	-	12	CAGVGQTGELFF	TGTGCCGGGGTCGGACAAACCGGGGAGCTGTTTTTT
-	TRBV4-1	TRBJ2-7	-	14	CASSQEYGAYEQYF	TGCGCCAGCAGCCAAGAGTACGGTGCCTACGAGCAGTACTTC
-	TRBV30	TRBJ1-2	-	12	CAWRVQYYGYTF	TGTGCCTGGAGGGTCCAGTACTATGGCTACACCTTC
-	TRBV7-9	TRBJ2-1	-	12	CASRLTIDEQFF	TGTGCCAGCAGGCTGACCATCGATGAGCAGTTCTTC
-	TRBV6-5	TRBJ2-3	once	14	CASSVAAETDTQYF	TGTGCCAGCAGTGTGGCGGCGGAGACAGATACGCAGTATTTT
TRBD1	TRBV29-1	TRBJ2-7	-	14	CSVVIPDRGYEQYF	TGCAGCGTAGTAATCCCGGACAGGGGCTACGAGCAGTACTTC
TRBD2	TRBV30	TRBJ2-1	-	13	CAWGGDSYNEQFF	TGTGCCTGGGGGGGGGACTCCTACAATGAGCAGTTCTTC
TRBD1	TRBV27	TRBJ1-1	-	13	CASSLWTGTEAFF	TGTGCCAGCAGTTTATGGACAGGGACTGAAGCTTTCTTT
-	TRBV29-1	TRBJ1-1	few	10	CSVVGTEAFF	TGCAGCGTTGTAGGGACTGAAGCTTTCTTT
-	TRBV29-1	TRBJ2-1	-	14	CSVQGIRGYNEQFF	TGCAGCGTTCAAGGGATCCGTGGCTACAATGAGCAGTTCTTC
-	TRBV11-3	TRBJ2-3	-	18	CASSLEGLLTPSTDTQYF	TGTGCCAGCAGCTTAGAGGGACTCCTAACCCCTTCTACAGATACGCAGTATTTT
TRBD2	TRBV27	TRBJ2-7	few	13	CASSPGTSGEQYF	TGTGCCAGCAGTCCGGGGACTAGCGGCGAGCAGTACTTC
-	TRBV7-2	TRBJ1-2	-	15	CASSLSTGSLHGYTF	TGTGCCAGCAGCTTATCTACAGGCTCTCTCCATGGCTACACCTTC
-	TRBV4-1	TRBJ1-6	-	14	CASSQGPGVSPLHF	TGCGCCAGCAGCCAAGGTCCTGGGGTTTCACCCCTCCACTTT
TRBD2	TRBV7-9	TRBJ2-2	-	15	CASSFSGSLYGELFF	TGTGCCAGCAGCTTTAGCGGGAGTTTGTACGGGGAGCTGTTTTTT
TRBD1	TRBV29-1	TRBJ1-3	-	14	CSAGQGGGGNTIYF	TGCAGCGCCGGACAGGGGGGAGGTGGAAACACCATATATTTT
TRBD2	TRBV4-2	TRBJ2-1	many	16	CASSRETSGILGEQFF	TGTGCCAGCAGCCGAGAGACTAGCGGGATCCTAGGCGAGCAGTTCTTC
-	TRBV9	TRBJ2-2	-	18	CASSVNPLGTANTGELFF	TGTGCCAGCAGCGTCAATCCGCTAGGGACGGCGAACACCGGGGAGCTGTTTTTT
-	TRBV7-3	TRBJ1-1	-	13	CASSLQADTEAFF	TGTGCCAGCAGCTTACAGGCGGACACTGAAGCTTTCTTT
-	TRBV7-9	TRBJ2-4	-	13	CASSLGGENIQYF	TGTGCCAGCAGCTTAGGTGGGGAAAACATTCAGTACTTC
TRBD2	TRBV30	TRBJ2-3	few	15	CAWDGSGRTGDTQYF	TGTGCCTGGGACGGTAGCGGGAGGACGGGAGATACGCAGTATTTT
-	TRBV29-1	TRBJ2-3	-	16	CSVEGRAGGTTDTQYF	TGCAGCGTTGAAGGGCGGGCAGGGGGGACCACAGATACGCAGTATTTT
TRBD1	TRBV10-3	TRBJ2-1	-	16	CAINFSKGQGGNEQFF	TGTGCCATCAACTTCTCCAAGGGACAGGGAGGCAATGAGCAGTTCTTC
-	TRBV27	TRBJ2-4	few	12	CASTGRGNIQYF	TGTGCCAGTACAGGGAGGGGAAACATTCAGTACTTC